The 8 T cell receptor beta chains listed next were all sequenced from one sample in a study of cytomegalovirus exposure and HLA in healthy donors. Researchers ran the PCR with 60 Vbeta and 13 Jbeta primers. The protocol was immunoSEQ multiplex PCR, while the TCRdb copy is restricted to in-frame clones and leaves out a portion. The sample totals 55,000 or so clones. Sequencing was done on a sample of PBMCs. The receptors come from a woman aged 45 to 65 in good health and CMV-seropositive.

CDR3 sequence (DNA): TGTGCCAGCTCACTACCCGGCAGGGGACCCACCGGGGAGCTGTTTTTT. Its protein is CASSLPGRGPTGELFF. The J gene is TRBJ2-2, the V gene TRBV18, with D perhaps TRBD1 (6 bases). The germline V gene has CDR1 KGHSH and CDR2 LQKENI. The ends were cut back, 4 bases at V and 4 bases at J, with 16 bases in the middle. This CDR3 is built from 16 residues.

The rearrangement links TRBV10-3 to TRBJ2-5, with 9 bases lining up with TRBD2. This CDR3 has 15 residues. The J segment lost 5 bases and the V segment lost 3 bases, leaving 7 bases of the junction unmatched. CDR1 is ENHRY, CDR2 SYGVKD, per germline. The CDR3 nucleotides are TGTGCCATCAGTGATAGCGGGAGCACCGGGGAGACCCAGTACTTC. This sequence encodes CAISDSGSTGETQYF.

The chain joins TRBV28 to TRBJ1-6; 8 bases match TRBD1. The length of the CDR3 is 14 residues. Looked up from germline, CDR1 is MDHEN and CDR2 is SYDVKM. V lost 5 bases and J lost 10; bases outside the gene matches: 7. CDR3 sequence reads: CASSPGTGSSPLHF. CDR3 bases: TGTGCCAGCAGTCCCGGGACAGGAAGCTCACCCCTCCACTTT.

The CDR3, as DNA: TGTGCCAGTAGACTACAGGGGGCGGGTTTTACTGAAGCTTTCTTT. This codes for CASRLQGAGFTEAFF. The rearrangement joins TRBV19 to TRBJ1-1; TRBD1 aligns across 9 bases. This CDR3 spans 15 amino acids. The V and J ends lost 6 bases and 5 bases, in that order; junction bases with no gene match: 10. Germline CDR1 LNHDA, CDR2 SQIVND (reference sequence).

The chain uses TRBV4-1 and TRBJ1-5, with unresolved D. This CDR3 has 17 residues. V lost 0 bases, J lost 4 bases, and 16 bases lay in between. CDR1 is MGHRA and CDR2 is YSYEKL in the germline V gene. This chain's CDR3 is CASSQDQRGQSNQPQHF. CDR3 DNA sequence: TGCGCCAGCAGCCAAGATCAAAGAGGCCAATCTAATCAGCCCCAGCATTTT.

The CDR3 loop reads CASSRYLGGETQYF. CDR3 bases: TGTGCCAGCAGCCGATATTTAGGAGGAGAGACCCAGTACTTC. The rearrangement uses TRBV7-8 and TRBJ2-5, with D possibly matching TRBD2 (5 bases). The CDR3 totals 14 residues. Trimming pared 5 bases from V and 4 bases from J, leaving 14 bases between. Germline V gives CDR1 SGHVS, CDR2 FQNEAQ.

The chain employs TRBV6-6 and TRBJ2-5; D is unresolved. Germline V gene data show CDR1 as MNHNY and CDR2 as SVGAGI (reference sequence). Trimming stripped 6 bases from V and 0 bases from J, with 8 bases between. The CDR3 is 13 residues long. The CDR3 sequence is CASSPSYQETQYF. DNA of the CDR3: TGTGCCAGCAGCCCCTCGTACCAAGAGACCCAGTACTTC.

The chain recombines TRBV2 with TRBJ1-1, with 7 bases aligning to TRBD1. The CDR3 covers 15 residues. Germline assignment: CDR1 SNHLY and CDR2 FYNNEI. The V and J ends lost 3 bases and 1 base, in that order; junction bases with no gene match: 5. The chain's CDR3 is CASSDQGGPNTEAFF. The CDR3 DNA reads TGTGCCAGCAGTGACCAGGGGGGCCCGAACACTGAAGCTTTCTTT.